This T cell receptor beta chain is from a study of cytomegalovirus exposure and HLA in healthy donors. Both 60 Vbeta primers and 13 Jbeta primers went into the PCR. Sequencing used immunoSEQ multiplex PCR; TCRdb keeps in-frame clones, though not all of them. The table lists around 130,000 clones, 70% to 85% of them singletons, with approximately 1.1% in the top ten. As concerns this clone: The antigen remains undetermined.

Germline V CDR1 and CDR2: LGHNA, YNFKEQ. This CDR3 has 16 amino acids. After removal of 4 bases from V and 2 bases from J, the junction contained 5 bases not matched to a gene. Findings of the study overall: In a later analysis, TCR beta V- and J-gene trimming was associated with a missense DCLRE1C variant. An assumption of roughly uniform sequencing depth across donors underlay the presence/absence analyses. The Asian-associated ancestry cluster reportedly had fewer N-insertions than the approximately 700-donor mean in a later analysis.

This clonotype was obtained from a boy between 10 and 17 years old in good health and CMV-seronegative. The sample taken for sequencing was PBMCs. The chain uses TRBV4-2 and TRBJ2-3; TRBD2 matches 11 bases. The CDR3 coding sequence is TGTGCCAGCAGCCGACCGACTAGCGGGGCCACAGATACGCAGTATTTT. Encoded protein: CASSRPTSGATDTQYF.